The 4 T cell receptor beta chains presented below share a single source sample, sequenced in a study of post-analysis software for immune sequencing data. Overall study results and limits: Five TRBV segments occurring more often in patients than controls included TRBV5-6, TRBV5-1 and TRBV20-1.

Unique-molecular-identifier-tagged TCR beta cDNA libraries were used. One entry per CDR3 protein results from TCRdb running MiXCR on the PCR reads. The table lists 250,000 to 300,000 distinct CDR3 sequences, around 34% of them singletons. Antigens of these TCRs are unknown. Input material: blood. Receptor source: a girl aged 5 to 17 with multiple sclerosis.

At least ten counts were recorded for this clonotype. This rearrangement joins TRBV27 to TRBJ2-3, with D perhaps matching TRBD1 (6 bases). Trimming took 5 bases from V and 6 from J, leaving 15 bases between them. CDR3 length: 14 amino acids. The germline CDR1 and CDR2 sequences are MNHEY and SMNVEV (reference sequence). The CDR3 DNA is TGTGCCAGCAGTCCCCGACAGGCTATGGATACGCAGTATTTT. Translated: CASSPRQAMDTQYF.

The chain uses TRBV5-1 and TRBJ2-3, with D possibly TRBD2 on 7 matching bases. The length of the CDR3 is 17 residues. The germline gives CDR1 SGHRS, CDR2 YFSETQ. V was trimmed by 4 bases and J by 2 bases, leaving 20 bases between them. CDR3 region: CASSPNLRGANTDTQYF. CDR3 bases: TGCGCCAGCAGCCCTAACCTACGGGGGGCCAACACAGATACGCAGTATTTT.

The chain carries TRBV5-1 and TRBJ2-2; 9 positions agree with TRBD1. Germline loops: CDR1 SGHRS, CDR2 YFSETQ. J lost 1 base, V lost 4 bases, and 5 bases had no gene match. There are 16 residues in the CDR3. CDR3 residues: CASSVPGQGNTGELFF. CDR3 DNA sequence: TGCGCCAGCAGCGTCCCGGGACAGGGGAACACCGGGGAGCTGTTTTTT.

The V and J genes are TRBV6-1 and TRBJ2-1, with TRBD2 matching 8 bases. The CDR3 contains 13 residues. J lost 9 bases, V lost 4 bases, and 5 bases had no gene match. CDR1 is MNHNS, CDR2 SASEGT, per germline. The CDR3 nucleotides read TGTGCCAGCAGTGGGACTAGCCAGGCTGAGCAGTTCTTC. Its protein product is CASSGTSQAEQFF.